Sequencing of this TCR beta chain was carried out in a study of T cells in Graves' hyperthyroidism and ophthalmopathy. RNA transcripts yielded amplified TCR beta CDR3 regions. A set of HTBI primers served as the primers for a first-round RT-PCR of the TCR CDR3. One entry per CDR3 protein, called by TCRdb with MiXCR from the multiplex PCR reads. Among 240,000 or so distinct CDR3 sequences listed, about a sixth were seen once. V was clipped by 4 bases and J by 6 bases, with 11 bases between them. The CDR3 totals 13 residues. The germline CDR1 and CDR2 sequences are MGHRA and YSYEKL. This clonotype was recorded many times.

The sample comprised blood. This clonotype was obtained from a woman between 18 and 29 years old with Graves' ophthalmopathy. This sequence joins TRBV4-1 and TRBJ2-3; D gene ambiguous. The CDR3 loop is CASSRKRTDTQYF. The CDR3 DNA reads as TGCGCCAGCAGCCGCAAAAGGACGGATACGCAGTATTTT.